This entry lists 12 T cell receptor beta chains sequenced from one sample in a study of blood T cell repertoires in COVID-19. Produced via immunoSEQ multiplex PCR; TCRdb's table is partial and in-frame only. The table includes more than 300,000 clones, almost 90% detected once. Sequenced: peripheral blood. The receptors shown here come from a woman aged 65 to 85 with COVID-19, enrolled during active disease.

V usage is TRBV2 and J usage is TRBJ2-1; D may be TRBD1 (7 bases). Germline CDR1 SNHLY, CDR2 FYNNEI. The CDR3 is 15 residues long. The V and J ends lost 5 bases and 0 bases respectively, with 11 bases between them. The CDR3 region has the DNA TGTGCCAGCAGTCGCAGGGGGGCCTCCTACAATGAGCAGTTCTTC. Translated, it gives CASSRRGASYNEQFF.

The chain recombines TRBV9 with TRBJ1-1; perhaps TRBD1 as D (6 bases). Trimming shortened V by 6 bases and J by 11 bases, and 23 bases separated the two germline ends. Germline V gene sequence: CDR1 SGDLS, CDR2 YYNGEE. The CDR3 contains 14 residues. CDR3 amino acids: CASTPGAESITAFF. CDR3 in DNA: TGTGCCAGCACCCCAGGGGCAGAAAGCATTACGGCTTTCTTT.

The chain is built from TRBV5-8 and TRBJ1-5, with D perhaps matching TRBD1 (5 bases). The CDR3 is 14 residues long. Trimming removed 2 bases at V and 3 bases at J, with 9 bases between. Germline loops: CDR1 SGHTS, CDR2 YDEGEE. The CDR3 DNA reads as TGTGCCAGCAGCTTTGGGGCCTACAATCAGCCCCAGCATTTT. It yields the protein CASSFGAYNQPQHF. The whole variable domain, filled in from reference TRBV5-8 and TRBJ1-5, reads EAGVTQSPTHLIKTRGQQATLRCSPISGHTSVYWYQQALGLGLQFLLWYDEGEERNRGNFPPRFSGRQFPNYSSELNVNALELEDSALYLCASSFGAYNQPQHFGDGTRLSIL.

This clone was detected a few times. The chain uses TRBV12-5 and TRBJ2-2; 12 bases map to TRBD2. Germline assignment: CDR1 LGHNT and CDR2 FRNRAP. The junction had 10 bases not matched to a gene; V was cut back by 2 bases and J by 6 bases. The CDR3 loop spans 18 amino acids. CDR3 bases: TGTGCTAGTGGTTTGATACGAGACGGGACTAGCGGGCCCGGGGAGCTGTTTTTT. Amino acid sequence: CASGLIRDGTSGPGELFF.

This rearrangement joins TRBV5-1 to TRBJ2-4; TRBD1 matches 7 bases. J lost 1 base, V lost 8 bases, and 9 bases had no gene match. The CDR3 runs to 15 residues. The V gene's germline CDR1 is SGHRS and CDR2 YFSETQ. The CDR3 DNA sequence: TGCGCCAGTAACCAGGGGGATCCCGCCAAAAACATTCAGTACTTC. Translated, it gives CASNQGDPAKNIQYF.

This chain links TRBV6-5 with TRBJ2-7; D gene unclear. Trimming shortened V by 5 bases and J by 0 bases, and 5 bases separated the two germline ends. The germline V gene has CDR1 MNHEY and CDR2 SVGAGI. The CDR3 contains 12 residues. CDR3 nucleotide sequence: TGTGCCAGCAGTCCGGGCTCCTACGAGCAGTACTTC. It translates to CASSPGSYEQYF.

This rearrangement joins TRBV5-1 to TRBJ2-1, with 10 bases matching TRBD1. Unmatched junction bases numbered 2, after V lost 0 bases and J lost 5 bases. Germline V gives CDR1 SGHRS, CDR2 YFSETQ. The CDR3 covers 15 residues. CDR3 DNA sequence: TGCGCCAGCAGCTTGGCCGGGACAGGGGACAATGAGCAGTTCTTC. Translation gives CASSLAGTGDNEQFF.

This chain joins TRBV5-1 and TRBJ2-1; TRBD2 aligns across 11 bases. Germline V gives CDR1 SGHRS, CDR2 YFSETQ. Trimming took 3 bases from V and 2 from J; bases not matched to a gene: 7. This CDR3 region has 17 residues. CDR3 protein: CASSSNSGGAAYNEQFF. Written as DNA, the CDR3 is TGCGCCAGCAGCTCAAATAGCGGGGGGGCCGCCTACAATGAGCAGTTCTTC.

This chain joins TRBV4-1 and TRBJ2-1, with D possibly TRBD2 on 7 matching bases. Germline-derived CDR1 and CDR2 are MGHRA and YSYEKL. Trimming pared 4 bases from V and 7 bases from J, leaving 20 bases between. CDR3 length equals 16 residues. The CDR3 reads CASSPSGRGGLNEQFF. The DNA of the CDR3 is TGCGCCAGCAGCCCTTCTGGAAGGGGGGGCCTAAATGAGCAGTTCTTC.

The chain uses TRBV5-1 and TRBJ2-5, with a possible D match to TRBD1 (5 bases). CDR3 length equals 15 residues. Germline values: CDR1 SGHRS, CDR2 YFSETQ. V lost 0 bases and J lost 1, with 10 bases in between. CDR3 coding DNA: TGCGCCAGCAGCTTGGTGGTCACAGGCCAAGAGACCCAGTACTTC. Translating gives CASSLVVTGQETQYF.

This clone has more than one count but fewer than ten. The gene calls are TRBV2 and TRBJ1-1; TRBD1 agrees at 9 bases. Germline V gene sequence: CDR1 SNHLY, CDR2 FYNNEI. V trimming: 6 bases; J trimming: 1 base; junction bases outside the gene matches: 0. The CDR3 extends over 13 amino acids. CDR3 nucleotide sequence: TGTGCCAGCAGGGACAGGGGGAACACTGAAGCTTTCTTT. It yields the protein CASRDRGNTEAFF.

The chain links TRBV10-3 to TRBJ1-3; 7 bases fit TRBD1. The CDR3 contains 18 residues. The trim removed 2 bases at V and 0 bases at J, leaving 10 bases unmatched. Looked up from germline, CDR1 is ENHRY and CDR2 is SYGVKD. Here the CDR3 reads CAISELFPGGSSGNTIYF. CDR3 coding DNA: TGTGCCATCAGTGAGCTGTTTCCAGGGGGAAGCTCTGGAAACACCATATATTTT.